This is a list of T cell receptor beta chains from one sample in a study of cytomegalovirus exposure and HLA in healthy donors. Sequenced by immunoSEQ multiplex PCR; TCRdb stores in-frame clones only, minus some. The sample yields 150,000 to 180,000 clones, 70% to 80% seen once. The specimen was PBMCs. Receptors were obtained from a woman aged 40 to 50 in good health and CMV-seronegative. The CDR3 runs from the conserved cysteine through the conserved F or W. The D gene is left open where the match is weak. Clone size, where shown, is once, few, many, or a class for clones that have expanded.

size	J	D	V	DNA	CDR3
.	TRBJ2-7	TRBD2	TRBV7-9	TGTGCCAGCAGCTTTCCAGCGGGAGGAGGTTCCTACGAGCAGTACTTC	CASSFPAGGGSYEQYF
.	TRBJ1-1	.	TRBV5-1	TGCGCCAGCAGCTTGGCGGCAGGGGAAGTCGGGGCTTTCTTT	CASSLAAGEVGAFF
.	TRBJ1-4	TRBD1	TRBV5-6	TGTGCCAGCGGATTACAGGGGTGGGATGAAAAACTGTTTTTT	CASGLQGWDEKLFF
.	TRBJ1-1	.	TRBV6-1	TGTGCCAGCAGTGAAGGCCAAGGACAGATGAACACTGAAGCTTTCTTT	CASSEGQGQMNTEAFF
.	TRBJ2-3	TRBD2	TRBV30	TGTGCCTGGAGTGTAGACGGTAGCGGGAGAGGGTTTAGCACAGATACGCAGTATTTT	CAWSVDGSGRGFSTDTQYF
.	TRBJ2-5	TRBD2	TRBV27	TGTGCCAGCAGTCACGGGGGGGCTTTTGAGACCCAGTACTTC	CASSHGGAFETQYF
once	TRBJ1-2	.	TRBV4-2	TGTGCCAGCAGCCAAGTGAGAGAGGGTGGCTACACCTTC	CASSQVREGGYTF
few	TRBJ1-5	.	TRBV7-2	TGTGCCAGCAGCTTAGACTCCGGGGGAACTCAGCCCCAGCATTTT	CASSLDSGGTQPQHF
.	TRBJ2-1	.	TRBV7-9	TGTGCCAGCAGCTTAGGGGCTAGCGAGTACAATGAGCAGTTCTTC	CASSLGASEYNEQFF
.	TRBJ2-2	.	TRBV7-6	TGTGCCAGCAGCTTGGGGGCGGACACCGGGGAGCTGTTTTTT	CASSLGADTGELFF
once	TRBJ1-1	.	TRBV9	TGTGCCAGCAGCGGCGGACTGGAGAACACTGAAGCTTTCTTT	CASSGGLENTEAFF
.	TRBJ2-7	.	TRBV7-2	TGTGCCAGCAGCGTAGCACATGGGGCACCCTACGAGCAGTACTTC	CASSVAHGAPYEQYF
.	TRBJ2-2	TRBD2	TRBV5-1	TGCGCCAGCAGCTTGTTGAGCGGGGGAAGCACCGGGGAGCTGTTTTTT	CASSLLSGGSTGELFF
once	TRBJ1-5	.	TRBV6-1	TGTGCCAGCCGATCATGGACACCTAATCAGCCCCAGCATTTT	CASRSWTPNQPQHF
.	TRBJ1-1	.	TRBV6-1	TGTGCCAGCACACAAACCAGGGTTATCACTGAAGCTTTCTTT	CASTQTRVITEAFF